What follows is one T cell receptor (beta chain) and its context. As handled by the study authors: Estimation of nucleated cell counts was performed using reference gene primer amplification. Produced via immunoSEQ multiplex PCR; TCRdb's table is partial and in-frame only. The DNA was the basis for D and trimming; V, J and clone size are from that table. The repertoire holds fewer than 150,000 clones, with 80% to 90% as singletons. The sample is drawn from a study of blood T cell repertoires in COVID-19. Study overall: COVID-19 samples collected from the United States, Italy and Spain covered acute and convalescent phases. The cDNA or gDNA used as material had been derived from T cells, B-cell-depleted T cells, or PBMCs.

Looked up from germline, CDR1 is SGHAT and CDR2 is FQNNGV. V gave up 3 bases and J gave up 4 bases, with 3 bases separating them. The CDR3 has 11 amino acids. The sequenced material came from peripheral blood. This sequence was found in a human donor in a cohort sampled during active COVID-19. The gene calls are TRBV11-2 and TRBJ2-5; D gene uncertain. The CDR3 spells CASSFRETQYF. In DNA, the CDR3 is TGTGCCAGCAGCTTTCGAGAGACCCAGTACTTC.